This TCR beta chain appears in the sequencing data of a study of blood T cell repertoires in COVID-19 (dated by TCRdb to about 2020). Notes on the research overall: Samples covering the acute and convalescent phases of COVID-19 were provided by collaborators in the United States, Italy and Spain. The prospective study material was composed of cDNA or gDNA derived from T cells, B-cell-depleted T cells, or PBMCs. Deeply sampled blood TCRbeta repertoires from subjects exposed to, actively infected with, or recovered from COVID-19 were included in the dataset. The repertoires were released in a freely available public database meant as a resource for research on the immune response to SARS-CoV-2. The samples were drawn from the first 160 participants of the ongoing ImmuneRACE study and from 1,254 subjects provided by 6 global collaborators. A de-identified subject ID, COVID-19 status, age in years and sex were almost always included in the sample metadata. HLA class I and class II types, where available, came from metadata supplied by the sample provider rather than from assay-based typing.

The immunoSEQ Assay, a bias-controlled multiplex PCR, was used to amplify TCRbeta CDR3 regions from genomic DNA. From the authors' description of their analysis: Within the assay, amplification of reference gene primers was used to estimate how many nucleated cells each sample contained. To quantify the absolute abundance of each unique TCRbeta CDR3 rearrangement, sequence reads were collapsed and filtered. For each sample, productive Simpson clonality was calculated by taking the square root of Simpson's diversity index across productive rearrangements. Not all clones reach the TCRdb copy of this immuneACCESS table, which keeps in-frame sequences only. Checked studies attribute under half of the gap to unresolved V genes and leave the rest unexplained. The DNA gave D and trimming, while V, J and clone size come from that table. This sample lists 150,000 or so clones; about 85% were detected once. The ten top clones hold roughly 8% of the sample.

Here is what the overall study found, with its caveats: The quantity of clinical and demographic metadata differed by source and by participant and was supplied without curation.

Participants in the prospective study were aged roughly 18 to 89 years, lived in about two dozen United States geographic areas, and enrolled through a virtual design. In the prospective study, participants were assigned to cohorts based on the clinical history participants reported in a screening survey and a study questionnaire. ImmuneRACE Cohort 3 recovered participants were defined by two consecutive negative NP/OP PCR tests, healthcare professional clearance, or symptom resolution. Each participant in the prospective study had whole blood, serum and a nasopharyngeal or oropharyngeal swab collected by mobile phlebotomists. Prospective study participants could optionally give additional blood draws and questionnaires over an approximately two-month period. Blood samples from the prospective study were shipped frozen or at room temperature prior to DNA extraction. This clone was counted a few times. Its recognized antigen is unknown. Base-call qualities are not available, and no considerably larger clone is one nucleotide away.

This receptor was taken from a woman between 45 and 60 years old who had recovered from COVID-19. Sequencing was carried out using PBMCs or T cells enriched from blood (not recorded which).

The CDR3 reads as follows: CASSLQGASYNSPLHF. At the DNA level, the sequence is TGTGCCAGTAGTCTACAGGGGGCATCCTATAATTCACCCCTCCACTTT. Here the chain combines TRBV19 and TRBJ1-6; 9 nucleotides in the junction match TRBD1. For CDR1 and CDR2, the germline V gene (reference sequence) lists LNHDA and SQIVND. Including the terminal cysteine and phenylalanine, the CDR3 comprises 16 residues. Of all the DNA, just the CDR3 is kept, 48 bases in frame from base 1. Trimming leaves V shorter by 5 bases and J shorter by 1 base, with the junction holding 3 bases beyond the gene matches.